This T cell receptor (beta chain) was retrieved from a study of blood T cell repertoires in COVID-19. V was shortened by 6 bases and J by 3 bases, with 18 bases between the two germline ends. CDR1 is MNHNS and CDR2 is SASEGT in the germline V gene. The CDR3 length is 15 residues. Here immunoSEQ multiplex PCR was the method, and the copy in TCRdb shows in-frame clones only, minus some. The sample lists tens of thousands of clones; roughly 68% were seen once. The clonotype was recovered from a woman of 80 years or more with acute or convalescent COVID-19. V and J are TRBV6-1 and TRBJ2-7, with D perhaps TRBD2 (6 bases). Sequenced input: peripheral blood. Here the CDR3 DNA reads TGTGCCAGCAGGCCTGGTGGTAGCGGTAACTACGAGCAGTACTTC. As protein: CASRPGGSGNYEQYF.